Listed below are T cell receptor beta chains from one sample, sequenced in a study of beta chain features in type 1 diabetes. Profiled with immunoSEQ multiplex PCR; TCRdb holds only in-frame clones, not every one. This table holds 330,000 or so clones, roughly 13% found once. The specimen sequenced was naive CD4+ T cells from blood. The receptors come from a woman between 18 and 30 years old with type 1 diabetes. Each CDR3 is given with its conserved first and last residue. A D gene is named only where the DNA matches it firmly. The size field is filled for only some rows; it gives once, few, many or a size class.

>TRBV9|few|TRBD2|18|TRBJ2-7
TGTGCCAGCAGCGTAGTTGCGGGAGGGACCCCCCTCGCCTACGAGCAGTACTTC
CASSVVAGGTPLAYEQYF
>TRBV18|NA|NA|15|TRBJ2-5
TGTGCCAGCTCACCATTCCCCGGGAACCAAGAGACCCAGTACTTC
CASSPFPGNQETQYF
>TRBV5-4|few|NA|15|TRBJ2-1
TGTGCCAGCAGCTTAGGAGGACAGTCCTACAATGAGCAGTTCTTC
CASSLGGQSYNEQFF
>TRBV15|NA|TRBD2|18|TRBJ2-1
TGTGCCACCAGCAGTATACTAGCGGGGGCGAGCTCCTACAATGAGCAGTTCTTC
CATSSILAGASSYNEQFF
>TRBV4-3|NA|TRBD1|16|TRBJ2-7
TGCGCCAGCAGCCAAGTAACCGGGACAGTCTCCTACGAGCAGTACTTC
CASSQVTGTVSYEQYF
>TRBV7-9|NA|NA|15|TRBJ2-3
TGTGCCAGCAGCTTAGTTGGCGGAATCACAGATACGCAGTATTTT
CASSLVGGITDTQYF
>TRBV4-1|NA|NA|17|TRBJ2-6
TGCGCCAGCAGCCAAGATCTAGTCAGCTCTGGGGCCAACGTCCTGACTTTC
CASSQDLVSSGANVLTF
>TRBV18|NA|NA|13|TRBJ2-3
TGTGCCAGCTCACCCAGGAAGGTAGATACGCAGTATTTT
CASSPRKVDTQYF
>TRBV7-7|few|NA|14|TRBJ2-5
TGTGCCAGCAGCTTAGCGAGCCGCCAAGAGACCCAGTACTTC
CASSLASRQETQYF
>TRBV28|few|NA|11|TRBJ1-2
TGTGCCAGCAGCAGGGAATATGGCTACACCTTC
CASSREYGYTF
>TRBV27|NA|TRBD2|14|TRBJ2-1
TGTGCCAGCAGTTTAATTAGCGGGAGGGATGAGCAGTTCTTC
CASSLISGRDEQFF
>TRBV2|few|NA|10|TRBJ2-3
TGTGCCAGCAGCGGGGATACGCAGTATTTT
CASSGDTQYF
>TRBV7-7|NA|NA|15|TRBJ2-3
TGTGCTAGCAGCCAGGGGCTTTCGCACACAGATACGCAGTATTTT
CASSQGLSHTDTQYF
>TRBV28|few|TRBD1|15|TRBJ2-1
TGTGCCAGCAGGTCGGGACAGGGCTCCTACAATGAGCAGTTCTTC
CASRSGQGSYNEQFF
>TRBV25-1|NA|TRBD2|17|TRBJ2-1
TGTGCCAGCAGTGACACACGTGGCGGGAGGGCCATAGTTGAGCAGTTCTTC
CASSDTRGGRAIVEQFF
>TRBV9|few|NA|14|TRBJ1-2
TGTGCCAGCAGCCTACAGACAGCTAACTATGGCTACACCTTC
CASSLQTANYGYTF
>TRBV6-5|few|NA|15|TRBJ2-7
TGTGCCAGCAGTTACTCTGGGGCTCACGCCTACGAGCAGTACTTC
CASSYSGAHAYEQYF
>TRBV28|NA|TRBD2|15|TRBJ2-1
TGTGCCAGCAGTCTCCCCGGGGGGAATAACAATGAGCAGTTCTTC
CASSLPGGNNNEQFF
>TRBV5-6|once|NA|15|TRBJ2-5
TGTGCCAGCAGTCCTACCGGGACTCCCTTTGGGACCCAGTACTTC
CASSPTGTPFGTQYF
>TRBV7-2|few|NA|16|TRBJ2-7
TGTGCCAGCAGCCGCATAGCGGAGCCCGGATCCTACGAGCAGTACTTC
CASSRIAEPGSYEQYF
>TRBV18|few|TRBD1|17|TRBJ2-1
TGTGCCAGCTCACCACCGTACGGGACAGGGGTGGTTTATGAGCAGTTCTTC
CASSPPYGTGVVYEQFF
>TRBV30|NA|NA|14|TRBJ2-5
TGTGCCTGCGACTTCCGCGAGGCCCAAGAGACCCAGTACTTC
CACDFREAQETQYF
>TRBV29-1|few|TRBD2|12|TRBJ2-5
TGCAGCGTTGAGGCGGGGGAAGAGACCCAGTACTTC
CSVEAGEETQYF
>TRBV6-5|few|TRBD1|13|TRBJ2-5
TGTGCCAGCAGTTACAGGGACAGGGAGACCCAGTACTTC
CASSYRDRETQYF
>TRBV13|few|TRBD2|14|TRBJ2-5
TGTGCCAGCAGCCTCCAAGCGGGGGCAGAGACCCAGTACTTC
CASSLQAGAETQYF
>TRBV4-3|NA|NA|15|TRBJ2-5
TGCGCCAGCAGCCATCAGACCGGGACTGCGGAGACCCAGTACTTC
CASSHQTGTAETQYF
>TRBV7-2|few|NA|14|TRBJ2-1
TGTGCCAGCAGCCCTAACTCTAGGTCGGGTGAGCAGTTCTTC
CASSPNSRSGEQFF
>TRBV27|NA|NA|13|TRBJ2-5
TGTGCCAGCGGCTCCTCACTAAAAGAGACCCAGTACTTC
CASGSSLKETQYF
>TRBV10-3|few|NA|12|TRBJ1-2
TGTGCCTCCGTTGAGGTGGGCTATGGCTACACCTTC
CASVEVGYGYTF
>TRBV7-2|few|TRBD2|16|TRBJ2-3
TGTGCCAGCAGCTTAGCGCGTACGGCGGGAGGAGATACGCAGTATTTT
CASSLARTAGGDTQYF
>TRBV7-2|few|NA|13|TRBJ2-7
TGTGCCAGCACAAGCACAGTATACTACGAGCAGTACTTC
CASTSTVYYEQYF
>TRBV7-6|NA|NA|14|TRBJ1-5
TGTGCCAGCAGCTACATGTGGCGCAATCAGCCCCAGCATTTT
CASSYMWRNQPQHF
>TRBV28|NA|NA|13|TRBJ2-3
TGTGCCACCTCGAGAGAGCGCACAGATACGCAGTATTTT
CATSRERTDTQYF
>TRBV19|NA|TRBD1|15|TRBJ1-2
TGTGCCAGTAGTATCAGACAGGGGGCGAACTATGGCTACACCTTC
CASSIRQGANYGYTF
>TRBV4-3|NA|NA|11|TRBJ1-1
TGCGCCAGCAGCCAAGGGAGGAGGGCTTTCTTT
CASSQGRRAFF
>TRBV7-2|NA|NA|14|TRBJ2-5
TGTGCCAGCAGCTTAGCCCAGGGTGTGGAGACCCAGTACTTC
CASSLAQGVETQYF
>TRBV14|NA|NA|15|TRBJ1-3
TGTGCCAGCAGCCAACTCCTAAGCTCTGGAAACACCATATATTTT
CASSQLLSSGNTIYF
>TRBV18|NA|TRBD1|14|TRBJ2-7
TGTGCCAGCACTCTGGACAGGGCCCCCTACGAGCAGTACTTC
CASTLDRAPYEQYF
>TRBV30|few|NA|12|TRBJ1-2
TGTGCCTGGGGGGGGTCTCTCTATGGCTACACCTTC
CAWGGSLYGYTF
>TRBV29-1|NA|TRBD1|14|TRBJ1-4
TGCAGCGGGACAGGGGGCGGATTTGGTGAAAAACTGTTTTTT
CSGTGGGFGEKLFF
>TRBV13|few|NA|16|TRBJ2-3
TGTGCCAGCAGCTTAGGCAAAGCAGGGAGGACAGATACGCAGTATTTT
CASSLGKAGRTDTQYF
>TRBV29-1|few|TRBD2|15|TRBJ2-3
TGCAGCGTTTTGGCTGGCGGGAGCCCCGCAGATACGCAGTATTTT
CSVLAGGSPADTQYF
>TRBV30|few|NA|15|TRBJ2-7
TGTGCCTGGAGCCGACAGGTGGGCGGGTTTTACGAGCAGTACTTC
CAWSRQVGGFYEQYF
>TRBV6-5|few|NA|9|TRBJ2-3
TGTGCCACCGGAGATACGCAGTATTTT
CATGDTQYF
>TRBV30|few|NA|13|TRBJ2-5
TGTGCCTGGAGTGGACAGAGGGGGGAGACCCAGTACTTC
CAWSGQRGETQYF
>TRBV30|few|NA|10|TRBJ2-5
TGTGCCTGGAGCGAAGAGACCCAGTACTTC
CAWSEETQYF
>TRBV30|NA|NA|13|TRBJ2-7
TGTGCCTGGAGTGGCCTAGCCCCCTACGAGCAGTACTTC
CAWSGLAPYEQYF
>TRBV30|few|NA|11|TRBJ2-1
TGTGCCTGGTGGACTGTTAATGAGCAGTTCTTC
CAWWTVNEQFF
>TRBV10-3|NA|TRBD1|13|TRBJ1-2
TGTGCCATCAGCGGAGGGACAGGGGGAGGCTACACCTTC
CAISGGTGGGYTF
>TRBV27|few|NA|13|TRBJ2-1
TGTGCCAGCAGTTTATCCGTCTACAATGAGCAGTTCTTC
CASSLSVYNEQFF
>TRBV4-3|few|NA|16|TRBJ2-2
TGCGCCAGCAGCCAACTTGTACAGGCGAACACCGGGGAGCTGTTTTTT
CASSQLVQANTGELFF
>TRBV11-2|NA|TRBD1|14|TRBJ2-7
TGTGCCAGCAGCTTCCGGGACAGGGGACTCGAGCAGTACTTC
CASSFRDRGLEQYF
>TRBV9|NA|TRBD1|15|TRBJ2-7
TGTGCCAGCAGCGTAGGAACAGGGGGGTCCTACGAGCAGTACTTC
CASSVGTGGSYEQYF
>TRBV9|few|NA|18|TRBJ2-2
TGTGCCAGCAGCTCCCCTCGGTGGGGCGTAGAGGACACCGGGGAGCTGTTTTTT
CASSSPRWGVEDTGELFF